This T cell receptor beta chain was observed in a study of cytomegalovirus exposure and HLA in healthy donors. For the study at large: It was reported in a later analysis that the 120 validation repertoires used the same platform as the roughly 700 first-cohort repertoires. Findings and caveats of the study: A later analysis found first-cohort TCR clusters tended to co-occur in the approximately 120 validation repertoires.

A remark on this clone: Antigen: not known.

Germline trimming cut 5 bases from V and 10 bases from J; bases unmatched to any gene: 8. CDR1 is WNHNN, CDR2 SYGVQD, per germline (reference sequence). The CDR3 length is 14 residues. Generated by immunoSEQ multiplex PCR, the TCRdb table keeps only in-frame clones and is missing some. The sample records 120,000 to 150,000 clones, around 84% being singletons. The chain is built from TRBV10-1 and TRBJ2-1; 10 bases line up with TRBD2. Sequenced sample: PBMCs. The clonotype comes from a man younger than 30 in good health and CMV-seropositive. The CDR3 is CASSPPTTSGEQFF. The CDR3 coding sequence is TGCGCCAGCAGTCCACCCACGACTAGCGGGGAGCAGTTCTTC.